The 30 T cell receptor beta chains below come from one sample, sequenced in a study of blood T cell repertoires in COVID-19. This table comes from immunoSEQ multiplex PCR, and its TCRdb copy is limited to in-frame clones, with some not included. The repertoire consists of some 350,000 clones, with 87% occurring once and the leading ten covering approximately 3%. The sequencing sample was made of PBMCs or T cells enriched from blood (not recorded which). The receptors derive from a woman in her thirties who had recovered from COVID-19.

The rearrangement joins TRBV19 to TRBJ2-3; 10 nucleotides line up with TRBD2. Germline V gene data show CDR1 as LNHDA and CDR2 as SQIVND (reference sequence). This CDR3 comprises 17 residues. The V gene end was trimmed by 3 bases and the J gene end by 1 base; junction bases not matched to a gene: 7. The CDR3 protein is CASSIGFLAGGTDTQYF. The CDR3 DNA sequence: TGTGCCAGTAGTATCGGTTTCCTAGCGGGGGGCACAGATACGCAGTATTTT.

V and J are TRBV6-5 and TRBJ2-7; tentative D call: TRBD1 (5 bases). CDR1 is MNHEY and CDR2 is SVGAGI in the germline V gene. Trimming removed 6 bases from V and 2 bases from J, with 8 bases in between. The CDR3 has 12 residues. In DNA form, the CDR3 reads TGTGCCAGCAGGCAGGGCCCCTACGAGCAGTACTTC. Its translation is CASRQGPYEQYF.

The V gene is TRBV7-9, the J gene TRBJ2-1; 8 bases are a match to TRBD2. The CDR3 runs to 15 residues. V gave up 5 bases and J gave up 2 bases; unmatched junction bases: 5. Germline-derived CDR1 and CDR2 are SEHNR and FQNEAQ (reference sequence). The CDR3 spells CASSPYGGAYNEQFF. The CDR3 DNA sequence: TGTGCCAGCAGCCCTTACGGGGGGGCCTACAATGAGCAGTTCTTC. The whole variable domain, filled in from reference TRBV7-9 and TRBJ2-1, reads DTGVSQNPRHKITKRGQNVTFRCDPISEHNRLYWYRQTLGQGPEFLTYFQNEAQLEKSRLLSDRFSAERPKGSFSTLEIQRTEQGDSAMYLCASSPYGGAYNEQFFGPGTRLTVL.

This chain links TRBV15 with TRBJ1-3; D may be TRBD1 (6 bases). Trimming took off 3 bases at V and 4 bases at J, with 19 bases between the two ends. Germline V gives CDR1 LNHNV, CDR2 YYDKDF (reference sequence). The CDR3 loop spans 17 amino acids. CDR3 coding DNA: TGTGCCACCAGCAGGGAAGGGGGTCCTGGGCCGGGAAACACCATATATTTT. Translation: CATSREGGPGPGNTIYF.

The chain joins TRBV7-9 to TRBJ2-5; TRBD1 matches at 10 bases. This CDR3 has 15 residues. Germline lookup yields CDR1 SEHNR and CDR2 FQNEAQ (reference sequence). After removal of 5 bases from V and 2 bases from J, the junction contained 5 bases not matched to a gene. The CDR3 spells CASSRGQGTQETQYF. The CDR3 DNA reads as TGTGCCAGCAGCAGGGGACAGGGGACTCAAGAGACCCAGTACTTC.

The chain joins TRBV5-8 to TRBJ1-3; 8 bases map to TRBD1. This CDR3 has 14 amino acids. With V trimmed by 10 bases and J by 3 bases, 9 bases remained unmatched. CDR1 and CDR2 (germline): SGHTS, YDEGEE. CDR3 residues: CAAKDRGGGNTIYF. CDR3 bases: TGTGCCGCCAAAGACAGGGGTGGTGGAAACACCATATATTTT.

The rearrangement uses TRBV11-1 and TRBJ1-4; D might be TRBD1 (5 bases). The V gene's germline CDR1 is SGHAT and CDR2 FQDESV (reference sequence). Trimming took off 3 bases at V and 7 bases at J, with 12 bases between the two ends. The CDR3 extends over 14 amino acids. In DNA form, the CDR3 reads TGTGCCAGCAGCTTGGGGCAGTCTTCTGAAAAACTGTTTTTT. Translating it yields CASSLGQSSEKLFF.

The V gene is TRBV7-3, the J gene TRBJ2-2, with D hard to call. V lost 4 bases to trimming and J lost 6 bases, with 12 bases between them. The CDR3 has 14 residues. Looked up from germline, CDR1 is SGHTA and CDR2 is FQGTGA. CDR3 sequence (DNA): TGTGCCAGCAGCTCTACATCCGGGTCCGGGGAGCTGTTTTTT. Protein: CASSSTSGSGELFF.

This chain joins TRBV20-1 and TRBJ2-1, with D perhaps matching TRBD2 (7 bases). V lost 3 bases and J 6 bases, leaving 18 bases between the germline ends. CDR1 and CDR2 (germline): DFQATT, SNEGSKA (reference sequence). This CDR3 contains 15 residues. The CDR3 sequence: CSASDLSRGANEQFF. The CDR3 nucleotides read TGCAGTGCTAGTGACCTCTCCCGGGGGGCCAATGAGCAGTTCTTC.

The chain combines TRBV28 with TRBJ1-4; unclear D gene. Deletions cut 4 bases from V and 6 bases from J, with 15 bases between. The CDR3 loop spans 15 amino acids. The germline CDR1 and CDR2 sequences are MDHEN and SYDVKM. The CDR3 DNA follows: TGTGCCAGCAGTTATCCGGGATCGAACTATGAAAAACTGTTTTTT. The encoded protein is CASSYPGSNYEKLFF.

The chain couples TRBV28 to TRBJ2-7; 7 bases line up with TRBD1. The CDR3 runs to 12 residues. Germline CDR1 reads MDHEN; CDR2 reads SYDVKM. With V trimmed by 8 bases and J by 7 bases, 8 bases remained unmatched. CDR3 amino acids: CASGYPRGEQYF. CDR3 nucleotide sequence: TGTGCCAGCGGTTACCCCAGGGGGGAGCAGTACTTC.

The chain uses TRBV19 and TRBJ2-5; no reliable D call. Trimming cost V 6 bases and J 2 bases, with 16 bases left between them. The CDR3 spans 15 residues. Germline V gene lookup returns CDR1 LNHDA and CDR2 SQIVND (reference sequence). The CDR3 protein is CASSPLPWQQETQYF. In DNA form, the CDR3 reads TGTGCCAGTAGCCCCCTCCCCTGGCAGCAAGAGACCCAGTACTTC. Looking up the rest from reference TRBV19 and TRBJ2-5 gives the full variable domain: DGGITQSPKYLFRKEGQNVTLSCEQNLNHDAMYWYRQDPGQGLRLIYYSQIVNDFQKGDIAEGYSVSREKKESFPLTVTSAQKNPTAFYLCASSPLPWQQETQYFGPGTRLLVL.

The V call is TRBV4-2, the J call TRBJ2-1; 8 bases line up with TRBD2. J gave up 10 bases and V 2 bases, and 10 bases lay outside the gene matches. This CDR3 has 15 residues. Per germline, CDR1 LGHNA and CDR2 YNFKEQ. CDR3 sequence reads: CASSQMIAGGREQFF. The CDR3 nucleotides are TGTGCCAGCAGCCAAATGATTGCGGGGGGCAGGGAGCAGTTCTTC.

The V and J genes are TRBV27 and TRBJ2-4; a weak D match, TRBD2 (6 bases). From germline, CDR1 is MNHEY and CDR2 SMNVEV (reference sequence). Trimming removed 6 bases at V and 0 bases at J, with 9 bases between. The CDR3 totals 14 residues. The CDR3 loop is CASSQAGAKNIQYF. The CDR3 DNA reads TGTGCCAGCAGCCAAGCGGGAGCCAAAAACATTCAGTACTTC.

This clone was seen more than once but under ten times. The J gene is TRBJ2-2, the V gene TRBV19; 7 nucleotides agree with TRBD2. The CDR3 contains 18 residues. The ends lost 3 bases at V and 2 bases at J; junction bases unmatched: 12. Germline CDR1 LNHDA, CDR2 SQIVND (reference sequence). CDR3 nucleotides: TGTGCCAGTAGTATCGTTGTATCGGGGGGATTAAACACCGGGGAGCTGTTTTTT. Amino acid sequence: CASSIVVSGGLNTGELFF.

This chain links TRBV28 with TRBJ2-7; tentatively, D is TRBD1 (5 bases). CDR3 size: 13 residues. V was trimmed by 5 bases and J by 5 bases, leaving 13 bases between them. Germline CDR1 and CDR2: MDHEN and SYDVKM. CDR3 residues: CASSRSQGHEQYF. The CDR3 DNA sequence: TGTGCCAGCAGTCGGAGCCAGGGCCACGAGCAGTACTTC.

The chain combines TRBV27 with TRBJ1-1; a possible D gene is TRBD1 (5 bases). The CDR3 has 13 amino acids. Per germline, CDR1 MNHEY and CDR2 SMNVEV (reference sequence). Trimming pared 7 bases from V and 1 base from J, leaving 10 bases between. This CDR3 reads CASTLGRNTEAFF. CDR3 coding DNA: TGTGCCAGCACTCTGGGGCGGAACACTGAAGCTTTCTTT.

V usage is TRBV5-5 and J usage is TRBJ2-2; the match to TRBD1 covers 8 bases. Trimming at V came to 0 bases and at J to 6 bases, leaving 7 bases not matched to a gene. This CDR3 contains 16 residues. Germline-derived CDR1 and CDR2 are SGHKS and YYEKEE (reference sequence). DNA of the CDR3: TGTGCCAGCAGCTTGGCTATCTCAGGGGGCTCCGGGGAGCTGTTTTTT. This encodes CASSLAISGGSGELFF.

V usage is TRBV19 and J usage is TRBJ2-5; weak D call: TRBD1 (6 bases). This CDR3 has 13 amino acids. CDR1 and CDR2 from the germline V gene are LNHDA and SQIVND (reference sequence). The V end was cut by 4 bases, the J end by 5 bases, with 11 bases between. CDR3 protein: CASSRGRAETQYF. In DNA, the CDR3 is TGTGCCAGTAGTAGGGGGCGGGCCGAGACCCAGTACTTC.

The V and J genes are TRBV9 and TRBJ1-1, with D perhaps matching TRBD1 (5 bases). This CDR3 spans 15 amino acids. The germline V and J ends were trimmed by 0 bases and 4 bases, with 13 bases remaining between them. Germline CDR1 and CDR2: SGDLS and YYNGEE. For the CDR3, the DNA is TGTGCCAGCAGCGTAGGCAGGGCTGGCGGCACTGAAGCTTTCTTT. Translating gives CASSVGRAGGTEAFF.

The chain combines TRBV5-4 with TRBJ2-7, with 8 bases aligning to TRBD2. Germline CDR1 is SGHNT and CDR2 is YYREEE (reference sequence). The ends lost 0 bases at V and 5 bases at J; junction bases unmatched: 7. This CDR3 spans 15 amino acids. CDR3 DNA: TGTGCCAGCAGCTTGGGCGGGACTAGACAGGACGAGCAGTACTTC. Its translation: CASSLGGTRQDEQYF.

This clone was seen a single time. The J gene is TRBJ2-7, the V gene TRBV27, with D perhaps matching TRBD1 (6 bases). The CDR3 has 14 residues. V lost 4 bases and J lost 2, with 12 bases in between. CDR1 and CDR2 from the germline V gene are MNHEY and SMNVEV (reference sequence). CDR3: CASSSRGWTYEQYF. CDR3 DNA: TGTGCCAGCAGTTCCAGGGGCTGGACCTACGAGCAGTACTTC.

V is TRBV7-2 and J is TRBJ1-4, with D tentatively TRBD1 (6 bases). The V gene's germline CDR1 is SGHTA and CDR2 FQGNSA. The V gene lost 0 bases and the J gene lost 0 bases, with 8 bases spanning the gap. The CDR3 length is 16 residues. Here the CDR3 reads CASSLAAGATNEKLFF. CDR3 DNA: TGTGCCAGCAGCTTAGCGGCAGGGGCAACTAATGAAAAACTGTTTTTT.

V is TRBV7-9 and J is TRBJ2-3, with 9 nucleotides matching TRBD2. Germline V gene lookup returns CDR1 SEHNR and CDR2 FQNEAQ (reference sequence). J lost 5 bases, V lost 5 bases, and 8 bases had no gene match. This CDR3 spans 15 amino acids. This CDR3 is CASSAYSGRRDTQYF. The CDR3 DNA sequence: TGTGCCAGCAGCGCCTACAGCGGGAGGAGAGATACGCAGTATTTT.

The CDR3 sequence: CASSLDQWARDYGYTF. The CDR3 nucleotides read TGTGCCAGCAGCTTAGATCAGTGGGCGCGGGACTATGGCTACACCTTC. The V call is TRBV11-2, the J call TRBJ1-2; D unresolved. Per germline, CDR1 SGHAT and CDR2 FQNNGV. The CDR3 is 16 residues long. V shed 0 bases and J shed 3 bases, with 14 bases lying between them.

V usage is TRBV2 and J usage is TRBJ1-5; the D is unclear. V was cut by 6 bases and J by 4 bases, with 22 bases left in between. This CDR3 region has 17 residues. Germline lookup yields CDR1 SNHLY and CDR2 FYNNEI. This chain's CDR3 is CASRLQAGDYLNQPQHF. CDR3 coding DNA: TGTGCCAGCAGACTTCAGGCAGGTGATTATTTGAATCAGCCCCAGCATTTT.

V and J are TRBV11-2 and TRBJ2-3, with D possibly matching TRBD1 (6 bases). The germline gives CDR1 SGHAT, CDR2 FQNNGV. V dropped 5 bases and J dropped 2 bases, with 17 bases sitting between them. The CDR3 has 16 residues. In DNA, the CDR3 is TGTGCCAGCAGCCGGAGCAGGGGCGATTTCACAGATACGCAGTATTTT. This sequence encodes CASSRSRGDFTDTQYF.

This chain uses TRBV6-5 with TRBJ1-1; 8 nucleotides agree with TRBD1. This CDR3 has 15 amino acids. V dropped 6 bases and J dropped 5; count of bases not matched to a gene: 11. Germline V gives CDR1 MNHEY, CDR2 SVGAGI. CDR3 protein: CASSGQGKGKTEAFF. Here the CDR3 DNA reads TGTGCCAGCAGCGGACAGGGAAAGGGGAAAACTGAAGCTTTCTTT.

This chain joins TRBV15 and TRBJ2-1; TRBD2 matches 7 bases. Germline CDR1 is LNHNV and CDR2 is YYDKDF (reference sequence). This CDR3 has 14 residues. After removal of 8 bases from V and 4 bases from J, the junction contained 8 bases not matched to a gene. The CDR3: CATGAGTTYNEQFF. For the CDR3, the DNA is TGTGCCACCGGTGCCGGGACTACATACAATGAGCAGTTCTTC.

The rearrangement uses TRBV7-8 and TRBJ1-4; 8 bases are a match to TRBD1. Germline CDR1 and CDR2: SGHVS and FQNEAQ. The V and J ends lost 5 bases and 5 bases, in that order; junction bases with no gene match: 4. This CDR3 region has 14 residues. The chain's CDR3 is CASSPRQGNEKLFF. The CDR3 nucleotides read TGTGCCAGCAGCCCAAGACAGGGGAATGAAAAACTGTTTTTT.